These 25 T cell receptor beta chains originate from one sample sequenced in a study of blood T cell repertoires in COVID-19. Clones were sequenced by immunoSEQ multiplex PCR, and TCRdb holds only the in-frame ones, with some missing. The top ten clones hold about 3.3% of a sample with about 200,000 clones, over 80% of them seen once. The sequenced sample was PBMCs or T cells enriched from blood (not recorded which). Receptor source: a woman aged 30 to 39 who had been exposed to COVID-19.

The rearrangement uses TRBV2 and TRBJ1-5; a possible D gene is TRBD1 (5 bases). CDR1 and CDR2 (germline): SNHLY, FYNNEI. V was trimmed by 5 bases and J by 2 bases, leaving 13 bases between them. The CDR3 contains 15 residues. The CDR3 region is CASSSGVLGNQPQHF. The CDR3 DNA follows: TGTGCCAGCAGTTCGGGGGTTTTGGGCAATCAGCCCCAGCATTTT. Combining the CDR3 with reference TRBV2 and TRBJ1-5 gives the whole variable domain EPEVTQTPSHQVTQMGQEVILRCVPISNHLYFYWYRQILGQKVEFLVSFYNNEISEKSEIFDDQFSVERPDGSNFTLKIRSTKLEDSAMYFCASSSGVLGNQPQHFGDGTRLSIL.

This sequence joins TRBV7-2 and TRBJ2-5, with 9 positions matching TRBD1. CDR3 length: 16 amino acids. J lost 4 bases, V lost 1 base, and 7 bases had no gene match. Germline V gene sequence: CDR1 SGHTA, CDR2 FQGNSA. The CDR3 sequence is CASSLGRTGVIETQYF. Here the CDR3 DNA reads TGTGCCAGCAGCTTAGGAAGGACAGGGGTTATAGAGACCCAGTACTTC. The whole variable domain, filled in from reference TRBV7-2 and TRBJ2-5, reads GAGVSQSPSNKVTEKGKDVELRCDPISGHTALYWYRQSLGQGLEFLIYFQGNSAPDKSGLPSDRFSAERTGGSVSTLTIQRTQQEDSAVYLCASSLGRTGVIETQYFGPGTRLLVL.

V and J are TRBV12-3 or TRBV12-4 and TRBJ1-5; no firm D call. Trimming shortened V by 6 bases and J by 4 bases, and 10 bases separated the two germline ends. CDR3 length: 13 residues. The CDR3 spells CASSQTRNQPQHF. CDR3 sequence (DNA): TGTGCCAGCAGCCAAACGCGGAATCAGCCCCAGCATTTT.

This chain joins TRBV7-9 and TRBJ1-2; TRBD1 aligns across 7 bases. The germline CDR1 and CDR2 sequences are SEHNR and FQNEAQ (reference sequence). Trimming removed 5 bases from V and 3 bases from J; junction bases left unmatched: 15. The CDR3 loop spans 17 amino acids. The CDR3: CASSPTLGRGLDYGYTF. In DNA form, the CDR3 reads TGTGCCAGCAGCCCCACCTTGGGTAGGGGGCTTGACTATGGCTACACCTTC.

The chain recombines TRBV2 with TRBJ2-7, with no clear D. Trimming left V 5 bases short and J 0 bases short, with 8 bases between. Germline V CDR1 and CDR2: SNHLY, FYNNEI. The CDR3 length is 13 residues. The CDR3: CASSSRVSYEQYF. The CDR3 DNA is TGTGCCAGCAGTTCCCGGGTCTCCTACGAGCAGTACTTC.

This chain uses TRBV7-3 with TRBJ1-1; 7 positions match TRBD1. CDR3 length: 15 residues. CDR1 is SGHTA, CDR2 FQGTGA, per germline. Trimming took 2 bases from V and 1 from J; bases not matched to a gene: 4. CDR3 protein: CASSLEAGGNTEAFF. In nucleotides, the CDR3 is TGTGCCAGCAGCTTAGAGGCAGGGGGGAACACTGAAGCTTTCTTT.

This clone was seen just once. The genes are TRBV27 and TRBJ1-5; D gene ambiguous. This CDR3 comprises 16 residues. V was clipped by 5 bases and J by 4 bases, with 18 bases between them. The germline V gene has CDR1 MNHEY and CDR2 SMNVEV (reference sequence). The CDR3 reads CASSPIPGSSNQPQHF. The CDR3, as DNA: TGTGCCAGCAGTCCTATCCCGGGGAGCTCAAATCAGCCCCAGCATTTT.

The chain has TRBV29-1 and TRBJ1-2, with D unresolved. This CDR3 is 11 amino acids long. V lost 4 bases and J lost 1, with 4 bases in between. Per the germline V gene, CDR1 is SQVTM and CDR2 is ANQGSEA. The CDR3 sequence is CSVVFNYGYTF. CDR3 sequence (DNA): TGCAGCGTTGTATTTAACTATGGCTACACCTTC.

This clone was found once. The V gene is TRBV7-2, the J gene TRBJ2-1; TRBD2 agrees at 13 bases. Germline V gene lookup returns CDR1 SGHTA and CDR2 FQGNSA. The CDR3 runs 15 residues. Trimming removed 6 bases from V and 6 bases from J; junction bases left unmatched: 5. Written as DNA, the CDR3 is TGTGCCAGCAGTTTACTAGCGGGGGGGTTCAATGAGCAGTTCTTC. This translates into CASSLLAGGFNEQFF.

This clone has a single count. J is TRBJ2-1 and V is TRBV7-6; D call uncertain. Germline V gene sequence: CDR1 SGHVS, CDR2 FNYEAQ. There are 17 residues in the CDR3. V gave up 3 bases and J gave up 0 bases, with 15 bases separating them. The CDR3 DNA sequence: TGTGCCAGCAGCTTTCCTACCACCCGGAGCTCCTACAATGAGCAGTTCTTC. Protein product: CASSFPTTRSSYNEQFF. The complete variable domain, with remaining parts taken from reference TRBV7-6 and TRBJ2-1, reads GAGVSQSPRYKVTKRGQDVALRCDPISGHVSLYWYRQALGQGPEFLTYFNYEAQQDKSGLPNDRFSAERPEGSISTLTIQRTEQRDSAMYRCASSFPTTRSSYNEQFFGPGTRLTVL.

The CDR3 bases are TGTGCCAGCAGCTTGATTGGGGGAGGTTACGAGCAGTACTTC. This translates into CASSLIGGGYEQYF. The chain recombines TRBV5-4 with TRBJ2-7, with TRBD2 as a possible D gene (6 bases). The CDR3 runs 14 residues. The V and J ends lost 1 base and 4 bases respectively, with 12 bases between them. Germline V gene data show CDR1 as SGHNT and CDR2 as YYREEE (reference sequence).

CDR3 region: CASSSWTGSNEKLFF. The CDR3 region has the DNA TGTGCCAGCAGCTCTTGGACAGGGAGTAATGAAAAACTGTTTTTT. The genes are TRBV3-1 (or the pseudogene TRBV3-2) and TRBJ1-4; 8 nucleotides match TRBD1. The CDR3 is made up of 15 amino acids. Germline V gene lookup returns CDR1 LGHDT and CDR2 YNNKEL (reference sequence). Unmatched junction bases numbered 6, after V lost 5 bases and J lost 4 bases.

V gene TRBV27 combines with J gene TRBJ2-2, with 16 positions matching TRBD2. The CDR3 totals 17 residues. After removal of 6 bases from V and 4 bases from J, the junction contained 5 bases not matched to a gene. Germline V lookup: CDR1 MNHEY, CDR2 SMNVEV (reference sequence). The CDR3 loop is CASRPGTSGGGTGELFF. CDR3 DNA: TGTGCCAGCAGACCCGGGACTAGCGGGGGGGGCACCGGGGAGCTGTTTTTT.

This rearrangement joins TRBV10-1 to TRBJ1-2; D remains ambiguous. Trimming left V 0 bases short and J 3 bases short, with 5 bases between. Germline-derived CDR1 and CDR2 are WNHNN and SYGVQD (reference sequence). The CDR3 is made up of 13 amino acids. CDR3 DNA: TGCGCCAGCAGTGAGTCCGGGGACTATGGCTACACCTTC. This translates into CASSESGDYGYTF.

The chain carries TRBV10-3 and TRBJ1-2, with 7 positions matching TRBD1. The CDR3 loop spans 14 amino acids. Trimming took 7 bases from V and 6 from J; bases not matched to a gene: 11. Per the germline V gene, CDR1 is ENHRY and CDR2 is SYGVKD. The CDR3 loop reads CAITPPGQRDGYTF. The CDR3 DNA is TGTGCCATCACTCCTCCGGGACAGCGAGATGGCTACACCTTC.

The J gene is TRBJ1-5, the V gene TRBV6-5; the D gene is possibly TRBD1 (5 bases). Germline values: CDR1 MNHEY, CDR2 SVGAGI. CDR3 size: 13 residues. Trimming removed 7 bases at V and 3 bases at J, with 10 bases between. The CDR3 is CASKPGFNQPQHF. The CDR3 region has the DNA TGTGCCAGCAAGCCAGGGTTCAATCAGCCCCAGCATTTT.

CDR3 nucleotides: TGTGCCAGCGAGAGGCTGGGGGGTGGCTACACCTTC. Its protein is CASERLGGGYTF. This sequence joins TRBV3-1 (or the pseudogene TRBV3-2) and TRBJ1-2; a weak D match, TRBD1 (5 bases). V was shortened by 8 bases and J by 7 bases, with 14 bases between the two germline ends. The CDR3 contains 12 residues. Germline V lookup: CDR1 LGHDT, CDR2 YNNKEL (reference sequence).

The V and J genes are TRBV3-1 (or the pseudogene TRBV3-2) and TRBJ1-2; 8 positions agree with TRBD1. This CDR3 is 14 amino acids long. V was clipped by 1 base and J by 13 bases; unmatched bases: 11. The germline V gene encodes CDR1 LGHDT and CDR2 YNNKEL (reference sequence). This CDR3 reads CASSQADRVPRGTF. Here the CDR3 DNA reads TGTGCCAGCAGCCAAGCGGACAGGGTACCCCGCGGCACCTTC.

CDR3 sequence: CASTGYGGGVGVFF. Here the CDR3 DNA reads TGCGCCAGCACGGGGTATGGGGGAGGCGTCGGAGTTTTCTTT. The chain carries TRBV5-1 and TRBJ1-1, with D possibly matching TRBD1 (5 bases). This CDR3 region has 14 residues. V was pared by 6 bases and J by 13 bases, with 25 bases between. Germline assignment: CDR1 SGHRS and CDR2 YFSETQ.

This clone was found once. The V and J genes are TRBV7-2 and TRBJ2-7; D may be TRBD1 (6 bases). The V and J ends lost 0 bases and 3 bases respectively, with 15 bases between them. The length of the CDR3 is 16 residues. Germline assignment: CDR1 SGHTA and CDR2 FQGNSA. CDR3 sequence reads: CASSLALGRGDYEQYF. Written as DNA, the CDR3 is TGTGCCAGCAGCTTAGCTCTCGGCAGGGGAGACTACGAGCAGTACTTC.

This clone was found a few times. V is TRBV28 and J is TRBJ1-1; D ambiguous. This CDR3 spans 13 amino acids. V shed 2 bases and J shed 11 bases, with 15 bases lying between them. Germline loops: CDR1 MDHEN, CDR2 SYDVKM. This chain's CDR3 is CASSLTRLLLAFF. The CDR3 DNA reads TGTGCCAGCAGTTTAACTCGCCTCTTATTGGCTTTCTTT.

The gene calls are TRBV28 and TRBJ1-1; no reliable D call. This CDR3 comprises 15 residues. V lost 6 bases, J lost 0 bases, and 14 bases lay in between. Germline V gene data show CDR1 as MDHEN and CDR2 as SYDVKM. CDR3 in DNA: TGTGCCAGCAGCCTAGACGCTGCGCTGAACACTGAAGCTTTCTTT. It yields the protein CASSLDAALNTEAFF.

This sequence joins TRBV5-4 and TRBJ2-7, with D possibly being TRBD2 (5 bases). Trimming removed 3 bases at V and 2 bases at J, with 12 bases between. Germline CDR1 SGHNT, CDR2 YYREEE (reference sequence). This CDR3 comprises 14 residues. The CDR3 reads CASSSDGNTYEQYF. For the CDR3, the DNA is TGTGCCAGCAGCTCCGACGGGAACACCTACGAGCAGTACTTC. The variable domain in full, with the rest retrieved from reference TRBV5-4 and TRBJ2-7, is ETGVTQSPTHLIKTRGQQVTLRCSSQSGHNTVSWYQQALGQGPQFIFQYYREEENGRGNFPPRFSGLQFPNYSSELNVNALELDDSALYLCASSSDGNTYEQYFGPGTRLTVT.

The chain couples TRBV5-1 to TRBJ2-7; TRBD1 agrees at 8 bases. Germline V gene data show CDR1 as SGHRS and CDR2 as YFSETQ. The junction had 6 bases not matched to a gene; V was cut back by 3 bases and J by 4 bases. This CDR3 spans 14 amino acids. The CDR3 is CASSWGQAEYEQYF. CDR3 bases: TGCGCCAGCAGCTGGGGACAGGCTGAATACGAGCAGTACTTC. Supplemented by reference TRBV5-1 and TRBJ2-7, the full variable domain reads KAGVTQTPRYLIKTRGQQVTLSCSPISGHRSVSWYQQTPGQGLQFLFEYFSETQRNKGNFPGRFSGRQFSNSRSEMNVSTLELGDSALYLCASSWGQAEYEQYFGPGTRLTVT.

V is TRBV25-1 and J is TRBJ2-1, with 10 nucleotides matching TRBD2. Germline CDR1 MGHDK, CDR2 SYGVNS. The CDR3 loop spans 15 amino acids. V gave up 7 bases and J gave up 4 bases; unmatched junction bases: 7. In nucleotides, the CDR3 is TGTGCCAGCATCCCCGGGACTAGCGAATACAATGAGCAGTTCTTC. This gives the protein CASIPGTSEYNEQFF.